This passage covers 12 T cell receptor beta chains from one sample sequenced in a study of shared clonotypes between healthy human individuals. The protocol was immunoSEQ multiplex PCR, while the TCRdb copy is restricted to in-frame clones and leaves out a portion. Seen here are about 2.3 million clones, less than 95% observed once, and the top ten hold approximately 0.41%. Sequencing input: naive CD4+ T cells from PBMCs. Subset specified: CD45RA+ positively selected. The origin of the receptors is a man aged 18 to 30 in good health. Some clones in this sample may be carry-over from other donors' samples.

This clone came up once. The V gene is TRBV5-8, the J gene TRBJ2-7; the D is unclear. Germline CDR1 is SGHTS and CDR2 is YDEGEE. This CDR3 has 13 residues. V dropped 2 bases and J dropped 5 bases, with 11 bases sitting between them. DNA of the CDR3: TGTGCCAGCAGCTTTCAAGGCCCCAACGAGCAGTACTTC. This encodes CASSFQGPNEQYF.

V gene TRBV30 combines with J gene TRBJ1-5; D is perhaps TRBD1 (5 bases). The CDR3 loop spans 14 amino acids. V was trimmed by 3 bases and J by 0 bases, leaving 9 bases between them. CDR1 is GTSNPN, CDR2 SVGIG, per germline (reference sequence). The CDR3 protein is CAWSRDFSNQPQHF. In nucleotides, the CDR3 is TGTGCCTGGAGCCGGGACTTTAGCAATCAGCCCCAGCATTTT.

The CDR3 spells CASSSAGGNYNEQFF. CDR3 DNA sequence: TGTGCCAGCAGTAGCGCGGGAGGGAACTACAATGAGCAGTTCTTC. This sequence joins TRBV5-4 and TRBJ2-1; 9 positions match TRBD2. The CDR3 spans 15 residues. V shed 5 bases, J shed 3 bases, and the junction held 6 bases outside the gene matches. CDR1 SGHNT and CDR2 YYREEE come from the germline V gene (reference sequence).

The CDR3 DNA is TGTGCCACCAGCTCCCAGGGGGGAAAACAGTTCTTC. Its protein is CATSSQGGKQFF. The genes are TRBV15 and TRBJ2-1; perhaps TRBD1 as D (7 bases). Germline loops: CDR1 LNHNV, CDR2 YYDKDF (reference sequence). V dropped 5 bases and J dropped 13 bases, with 15 bases sitting between them. This CDR3 has 12 residues.

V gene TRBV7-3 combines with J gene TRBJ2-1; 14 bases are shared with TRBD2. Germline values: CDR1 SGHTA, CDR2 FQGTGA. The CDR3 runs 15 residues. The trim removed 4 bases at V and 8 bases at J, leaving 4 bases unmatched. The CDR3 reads CASSSSGLAGDEQFF. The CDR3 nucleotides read TGTGCCAGCAGCTCGTCGGGACTAGCGGGGGATGAGCAGTTCTTC.

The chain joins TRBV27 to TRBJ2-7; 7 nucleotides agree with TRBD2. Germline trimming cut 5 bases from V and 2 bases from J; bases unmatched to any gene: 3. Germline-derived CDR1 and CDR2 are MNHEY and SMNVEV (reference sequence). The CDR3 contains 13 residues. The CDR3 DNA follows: TGTGCCAGCAGTCTCGGGACTACCTACGAGCAGTACTTC. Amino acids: CASSLGTTYEQYF.

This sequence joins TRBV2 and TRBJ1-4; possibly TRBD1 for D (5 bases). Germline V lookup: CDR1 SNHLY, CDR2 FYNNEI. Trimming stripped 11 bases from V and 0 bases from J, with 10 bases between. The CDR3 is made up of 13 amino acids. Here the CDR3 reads CARGVATNEKLFF. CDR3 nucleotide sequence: TGTGCCCGGGGCGTTGCAACTAATGAAAAACTGTTTTTT.

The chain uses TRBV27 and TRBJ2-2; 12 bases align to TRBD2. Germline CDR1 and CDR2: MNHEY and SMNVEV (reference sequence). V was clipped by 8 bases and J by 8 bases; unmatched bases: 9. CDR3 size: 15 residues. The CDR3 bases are TGTGCCAGCGGGACTAGCGGGTCAGGTTTGGGGGAGCTGTTTTTT. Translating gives CASGTSGSGLGELFF.

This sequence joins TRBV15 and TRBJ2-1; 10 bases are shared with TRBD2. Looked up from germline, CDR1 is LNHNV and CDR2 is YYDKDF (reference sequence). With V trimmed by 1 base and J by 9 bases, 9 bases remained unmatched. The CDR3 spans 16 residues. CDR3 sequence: CATSRAASGSYREQFF. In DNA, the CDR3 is TGTGCCACCAGCAGAGCCGCTAGCGGGAGTTATCGTGAGCAGTTCTTC.

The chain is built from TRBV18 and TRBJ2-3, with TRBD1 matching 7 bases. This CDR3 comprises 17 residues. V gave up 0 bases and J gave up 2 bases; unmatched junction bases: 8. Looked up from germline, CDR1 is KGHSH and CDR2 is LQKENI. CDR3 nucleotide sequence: TGTGCCAGCTCACCACCGTTCGAGGGACAGTACACAGATACGCAGTATTTT. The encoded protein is CASSPPFEGQYTDTQYF.

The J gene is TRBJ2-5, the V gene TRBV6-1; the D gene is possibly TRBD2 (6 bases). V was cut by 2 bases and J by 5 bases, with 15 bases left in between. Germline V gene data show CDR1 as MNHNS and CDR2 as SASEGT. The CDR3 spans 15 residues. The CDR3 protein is CASSEYPRREETQYF. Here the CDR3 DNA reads TGTGCCAGCAGTGAATATCCCCGACGGGAGGAGACCCAGTACTTC.

The CDR3 DNA follows: TGTGCCAGCAGCTTTCAAGCGGGAGTGGGCTATGAGCAGTTCTTC. Its protein product is CASSFQAGVGYEQFF. This sequence joins TRBV27 and TRBJ2-1; 8 bases align to TRBD2. Unmatched junction bases numbered 12, after V lost 6 bases and J lost 8 bases. Per the germline V gene, CDR1 is MNHEY and CDR2 is SMNVEV (reference sequence). The CDR3 length is 15 residues.